Listed below are T cell receptor beta chains from one sample, sequenced in a study of vaccination and CD4 T cells after COVID-19. Each CDR3 protein gets one entry after TCRdb re-called the PCR reads with MiXCR. Of more than 14,000 distinct CDR3 sequences in the sample, 40% to 60% were seen once. No antigens are known for them. The sample taken for sequencing was CD4+ T cells from blood, cultured in vitro. The receptor set was obtained from a human donor who had recovered from COVID-19. CDR3s include the opening cysteine and the closing phenylalanine or tryptophan. A D gene is named only where the DNA matches it firmly. Size tells how often a clone was seen (once, few, many) or the class of an expanded clone, and some rows leave it out.

clone_size: NA
j_call: TRBJ1-1
d_call: NA
v_call: TRBV15
cdr3_nt: TGTGCCACCAGGGGGATCGGACAAGCTTTCTTT
cdr3_aa: CATRGIGQAFF

clone_size: NA
j_call: TRBJ2-7
d_call: NA
v_call: TRBV7-6
cdr3_nt: TGTGCCAGCAGCTTAGTTATGTCCCCCTCCGAGCAGTACTTC
cdr3_aa: CASSLVMSPSEQYF

clone_size: once
j_call: TRBJ1-6
d_call: NA
v_call: TRBV2
cdr3_nt: TGTGCCAGCAGTGCGGGGTATAATTCACCCCTCCACTTT
cdr3_aa: CASSAGYNSPLHF

clone_size: once
j_call: TRBJ1-2
d_call: NA
v_call: TRBV2
cdr3_nt: TGTGCCAGCAGTGTCGATAGATATGGCTACACCTTC
cdr3_aa: CASSVDRYGYTF

clone_size: NA
j_call: TRBJ2-7
d_call: NA
v_call: TRBV7-2
cdr3_nt: TGTGCCAGCAGCTCGGCCGGGGGCTACGAGCAGTACTTC
cdr3_aa: CASSSAGGYEQYF

clone_size: few
j_call: TRBJ1-5
d_call: NA
v_call: TRBV19
cdr3_nt: TGTGCCAGTAGTCAAACCGGGACCCATGGACAGCCCCAGCATTTT
cdr3_aa: CASSQTGTHGQPQHF

clone_size: NA
j_call: TRBJ2-5
d_call: TRBD2
v_call: TRBV20-1
cdr3_nt: TGCAGTGCTAAGATGGGGCGGGAGCAGACCCAGTACTTC
cdr3_aa: CSAKMGREQTQYF

clone_size: few
j_call: TRBJ2-7
d_call: NA
v_call: TRBV6-1
cdr3_nt: TGTGCCAGCAGTCCCCGACCTCTAGGGGAGCAGTACTTC
cdr3_aa: CASSPRPLGEQYF

clone_size: NA
j_call: TRBJ2-7
d_call: NA
v_call: TRBV6-1
cdr3_nt: TGTGCCAGCAGCGAATACGAGCAGTACTTC
cdr3_aa: CASSEYEQYF

clone_size: NA
j_call: TRBJ2-7
d_call: TRBD1
v_call: TRBV7-9
cdr3_nt: TGTGCCAGCAGCTTGCAAGGGGACAGTCTTCCCTACGAGCAGTACTTC
cdr3_aa: CASSLQGDSLPYEQYF

clone_size: NA
j_call: TRBJ2-7
d_call: NA
v_call: TRBV19
cdr3_nt: TGTGCCAGTAGTATATCGACTAATTCCTACTACGAGCAGTACTTC
cdr3_aa: CASSISTNSYYEQYF

clone_size: NA
j_call: TRBJ1-1
d_call: TRBD1
v_call: TRBV19
cdr3_nt: TGTGCCAGTAGTGCCCCTATACAGGGGAGCACTGAAGCTTTCTTT
cdr3_aa: CASSAPIQGSTEAFF

clone_size: NA
j_call: TRBJ2-1
d_call: NA
v_call: TRBV20-1
cdr3_nt: TGCAGTGCTAGTAGACCCACCGATGAGCAGTTCTTC
cdr3_aa: CSASRPTDEQFF

clone_size: few
j_call: TRBJ2-3
d_call: TRBD2
v_call: TRBV6-2/TRBV6-3
cdr3_nt: TGTGCCAGCAGTAGACTAGCGGGAGGGGGAGATACGCAGTATTTT
cdr3_aa: CASSRLAGGGDTQYF

clone_size: NA
j_call: TRBJ2-7
d_call: TRBD1
v_call: TRBV18
cdr3_nt: TGTGCCAGCTCACGGACCGGACAGGGGGCGAGGTACGAGCAGTACTTC
cdr3_aa: CASSRTGQGARYEQYF

clone_size: NA
j_call: TRBJ2-1
d_call: NA
v_call: TRBV25-1
cdr3_nt: TGTGCCAGCAGTGTCGAGGCGACAGTAACCCATGAGCAGTTCTTC
cdr3_aa: CASSVEATVTHEQFF

clone_size: NA
j_call: TRBJ2-3
d_call: NA
v_call: TRBV20-1
cdr3_nt: TGCAGTGCTAGCCCTTCCGCAGATACGCAGTATTTT
cdr3_aa: CSASPSADTQYF

clone_size: few
j_call: TRBJ1-2
d_call: NA
v_call: TRBV7-2
cdr3_nt: TGTGCCAGCAGCTTGTCTTCCCTGTTAGCTAACTATGGCTACACCTTC
cdr3_aa: CASSLSSLLANYGYTF

clone_size: NA
j_call: TRBJ1-1
d_call: NA
v_call: TRBV19
cdr3_nt: TGTGCCAGTAGTCCCGGGGACAAGAGGACTGAAGCTTTCTTT
cdr3_aa: CASSPGDKRTEAFF

clone_size: NA
j_call: TRBJ2-5
d_call: TRBD1
v_call: TRBV7-2
cdr3_nt: TGTGCCAGCAGCTCGGCGGGACAGGGGGCCGAGACCCAGTACTTC
cdr3_aa: CASSSAGQGAETQYF

clone_size: NA
j_call: TRBJ2-7
d_call: NA
v_call: TRBV6-1
cdr3_nt: TGTGCCAGCAGTGCCACAGGGTTGGGCGAGCAGTACTTC
cdr3_aa: CASSATGLGEQYF

clone_size: few
j_call: TRBJ1-5
d_call: NA
v_call: TRBV6-2/TRBV6-3
cdr3_nt: TGTGCCAGCAGTTACGCGAGAAATCAGCCCCAGCATTTT
cdr3_aa: CASSYARNQPQHF

clone_size: NA
j_call: TRBJ2-5
d_call: NA
v_call: TRBV7-2
cdr3_nt: TGTGCCAGCAGCTCGGGTCCAGGGGAGGAGACCCAGTACTTC
cdr3_aa: CASSSGPGEETQYF

clone_size: NA
j_call: TRBJ1-2
d_call: NA
v_call: TRBV6-5
cdr3_nt: TGTGCCAGCAGTTTCTCCAGGGGTGTCGGCGGCTACACCTTC
cdr3_aa: CASSFSRGVGGYTF

clone_size: few
j_call: TRBJ1-2
d_call: TRBD1
v_call: TRBV19
cdr3_nt: TGTGCCAGTACCTCAGACAGGGCGATTCATGGCTACACCTTC
cdr3_aa: CASTSDRAIHGYTF

clone_size: NA
j_call: TRBJ2-7
d_call: TRBD1
v_call: TRBV20-1
cdr3_nt: TGCAGTGCCACCCCCGGGACAGTATACGAGCAGTACTTC
cdr3_aa: CSATPGTVYEQYF

clone_size: few
j_call: TRBJ2-5
d_call: NA
v_call: TRBV7-2
cdr3_nt: TGTGCCAGCAGCTTAGCCGCCGGGCTACAAGAGACCCAGTACTTC
cdr3_aa: CASSLAAGLQETQYF

clone_size: few
j_call: TRBJ2-7
d_call: TRBD2
v_call: TRBV27
cdr3_nt: TGTGCCAGCAGGTACGGGACTAGCGGTTCCTACGAGCAGTACTTC
cdr3_aa: CASRYGTSGSYEQYF

clone_size: few
j_call: TRBJ2-7
d_call: TRBD1
v_call: TRBV6-2/TRBV6-3
cdr3_nt: TGTGCCAGCAGCGACGGACAGGTCCTGGGGTACGAGCAGTACTTC
cdr3_aa: CASSDGQVLGYEQYF

clone_size: few
j_call: TRBJ1-2
d_call: TRBD1
v_call: TRBV7-2
cdr3_nt: TGTGCCAGCAGCTTATCGGGGTTCGGGACAGGGGGAGCGGTCGGCTACACCTTC
cdr3_aa: CASSLSGFGTGGAVGYTF

clone_size: few
j_call: TRBJ1-5
d_call: NA
v_call: TRBV19
cdr3_nt: TGTGCCAGTATGTTTATTTATAGCAATCAGCCCCAGCATTTT
cdr3_aa: CASMFIYSNQPQHF

clone_size: NA
j_call: TRBJ1-2
d_call: TRBD1
v_call: TRBV10-3
cdr3_nt: TGTGCCATCAGTCAGGGACAGGGAAGGATGGGCTACACCTTC
cdr3_aa: CAISQGQGRMGYTF

clone_size: NA
j_call: TRBJ1-6
d_call: TRBD1
v_call: TRBV11-3
cdr3_nt: TGTGCCAGCAGCTTAGAAATTTCCTACCAGGGGGTGGGGAATTCACCCCTCCACTTT
cdr3_aa: CASSLEISYQGVGNSPLHF

clone_size: NA
j_call: TRBJ1-1
d_call: NA
v_call: TRBV4-2
cdr3_nt: TGTGCCAGCAGCCAAGATGAGAGGGCGATGAGGCCGAACACTGAAGCTTTCTTT
cdr3_aa: CASSQDERAMRPNTEAFF

clone_size: few
j_call: TRBJ2-5
d_call: NA
v_call: TRBV7-9
cdr3_nt: TGTGCCAGCCTGCGCGCGGGGAGTCGAGGAGAGACCCAGTACTTC
cdr3_aa: CASLRAGSRGETQYF

clone_size: few
j_call: TRBJ2-5
d_call: NA
v_call: TRBV20-1
cdr3_nt: TGCAGTGCTAGAGAGGCCTTTTACCAAGAGACCCAGTACTTC
cdr3_aa: CSAREAFYQETQYF

clone_size: few
j_call: TRBJ1-5
d_call: TRBD1
v_call: TRBV4-1
cdr3_nt: TGCGCCAGCAGCCAAGACGATGGGACAGGGCATCAGCCCCAGCATTTT
cdr3_aa: CASSQDDGTGHQPQHF

clone_size: NA
j_call: TRBJ2-5
d_call: NA
v_call: TRBV10-2
cdr3_nt: TGCGCCAGCAGTCCCTGGGGCCAGAGGGAAGAGACCCAGTACTTC
cdr3_aa: CASSPWGQREETQYF

clone_size: NA
j_call: TRBJ1-3
d_call: TRBD1
v_call: TRBV5-1
cdr3_nt: TGCGCCAGCAGCCCTCGGACAGGGAGCGGAAACACCATATATTTT
cdr3_aa: CASSPRTGSGNTIYF

clone_size: NA
j_call: TRBJ2-7
d_call: NA
v_call: TRBV2
cdr3_nt: TGTGCCAGCAGGGGAACCCAGGGTTGGGTCTTCGAGCAGTACTTC
cdr3_aa: CASRGTQGWVFEQYF

clone_size: NA
j_call: TRBJ1-1
d_call: TRBD1
v_call: TRBV9
cdr3_nt: TGTGCCAGCAGCGCATACCCAGGGACAGGGATTGAAGCTTTCTTT
cdr3_aa: CASSAYPGTGIEAFF

clone_size: few
j_call: TRBJ1-3
d_call: TRBD1
v_call: TRBV6-1
cdr3_nt: TGTGCCAGCAGTAGGGGACAGGCAGTCACCTCTGGAAACACCATATATTTT
cdr3_aa: CASSRGQAVTSGNTIYF

clone_size: NA
j_call: TRBJ2-1
d_call: NA
v_call: TRBV5-1
cdr3_nt: TGCGCCAGCAGCTTAGGCGGCTCAAGCTCCTACAATGAGCAGTTCTTC
cdr3_aa: CASSLGGSSSYNEQFF

clone_size: NA
j_call: TRBJ2-2
d_call: TRBD2
v_call: TRBV15
cdr3_nt: TGTGCCACCAGCAGGCGAGCGGGGCTGAACACCGGGGAGCTGTTTTTT
cdr3_aa: CATSRRAGLNTGELFF

clone_size: NA
j_call: TRBJ2-1
d_call: TRBD1
v_call: TRBV6-2/TRBV6-3
cdr3_nt: TGTGCCAGCACCGGGGACAGGATAGTCGGAAATGAGCAGTTCTTC
cdr3_aa: CASTGDRIVGNEQFF

clone_size: few
j_call: TRBJ1-2
d_call: TRBD1
v_call: TRBV18
cdr3_nt: TGTGCCAGCTCACCCGGGTATCCAACAGGGGACCTCTCTGGCTACACCTTC
cdr3_aa: CASSPGYPTGDLSGYTF